The 30 T cell receptor beta chains presented below share a single source sample, sequenced in a study of shared clonotypes between healthy human individuals. TCRdb's copy holds only in-frame clones and misses some; the assay was immunoSEQ multiplex PCR. The sample yields a few million clones, roughly 92% seen once. Sequenced: naive CD4+ T cells sorted from blood. Subset: CD45RA+ positively selected. These TCRs come from a man between 18 and 35 years old in good health.

The V gene is TRBV7-2, the J gene TRBJ2-2, with TRBD2 matching over 11 bases. CDR3 length equals 18 residues. J gave up 0 bases and V 1 base, and 4 bases lay outside the gene matches. From germline, CDR1 is SGHTA and CDR2 FQGNSA. The DNA for the CDR3 is TGTGCCAGCAGCTTAGTGGTTAGCGGGGGGGCGAACACCGGGGAGCTGTTTTTT. It translates to CASSLVVSGGANTGELFF.

This clone is a singleton in its sample. The chain couples TRBV10-2 to TRBJ2-7, with 7 bases fitting TRBD1. The J segment lost 2 bases and the V segment lost 0 bases, leaving 7 bases of the junction unmatched. CDR3 length: 16 amino acids. The germline V gene has CDR1 WSHSY and CDR2 SAAADI. This CDR3 reads CASSESKWGQTYEQYF. The CDR3 DNA sequence: TGCGCCAGCAGTGAGTCGAAATGGGGACAGACCTACGAGCAGTACTTC.

The chain joins TRBV2 to TRBJ2-3; TRBD2 agrees at 8 bases. V was pared by 5 bases and J by 5 bases, with 9 bases of the junction left unmatched. The CDR3 sequence is 15 residues long. CDR1 SNHLY and CDR2 FYNNEI come from the germline V gene. CDR3 bases: TGTGCCAGCAGTAGCGGGGGAATTAGCGGAGATACGCAGTATTTT. Translation gives CASSSGGISGDTQYF.

The V gene is TRBV5-1, the J gene TRBJ1-1; the D gene is possibly TRBD1 (5 bases). Per germline, CDR1 SGHRS and CDR2 YFSETQ. V was pared by 0 bases and J by 0 bases, with 18 bases between. CDR3 length equals 18 residues. This CDR3 is CASSLVGRANPMNTEAFF. DNA of the CDR3: TGCGCCAGCAGCTTGGTAGGCAGGGCGAACCCTATGAACACTGAAGCTTTCTTT.

The rearrangement joins TRBV6-1 to TRBJ2-1; D unclear. The CDR3 runs 13 residues. Germline V lookup: CDR1 MNHNS, CDR2 SASEGT. V was pared by 6 bases and J by 6 bases, with 12 bases between. CDR3 in amino acids: CASRSTIGNEQFF. As DNA, the CDR3 is TGTGCCAGCAGAAGCACCATCGGCAATGAGCAGTTCTTC.

There are a few counts of this clone. The CDR3 DNA reads TGCGCCAGCAGCTCGGACAGCAGGCTCACAGATACGCAGTATTTT. The encoded protein is CASSSDSRLTDTQYF. J is TRBJ2-3 and V is TRBV5-1; tentatively, D is TRBD1 (6 bases). The ends were cut back, 3 bases at V and 2 bases at J, with 13 bases in the middle. CDR1 and CDR2 (germline): SGHRS, YFSETQ. This CDR3 is 15 amino acids long.

The chain joins TRBV2 to TRBJ2-5; 9 nucleotides line up with TRBD1. Germline assignment: CDR1 SNHLY and CDR2 FYNNEI. The V gene end was trimmed by 7 bases and the J gene end by 4 bases; junction bases not matched to a gene: 13. There are 16 residues in the CDR3. In DNA, the CDR3 is TGTGCCAGCACCCCCCAAAGGGGACAGGGTGGAGAGACCCAGTACTTC. Translation: CASTPQRGQGGETQYF.

With respect to this clone: The same CDR3 is also encoded by other DNA sequences in this sample. The chain is built from TRBV18 and TRBJ1-1, with D uncertain. V lost 2 bases and J 1 base, leaving 8 bases between the germline ends. The CDR3 loop spans 14 amino acids. Germline V lookup: CDR1 KGHSH, CDR2 LQKENI. DNA for the CDR3: TGTGCCAGCTCACCAGGGGTGGAGAACACTGAAGCTTTCTTT. Its protein is CASSPGVENTEAFF.

The chain combines TRBV27 with TRBJ1-1; D is unclear. The CDR3 has 13 residues. The ends were cut back, 7 bases at V and 5 bases at J, with 14 bases in the middle. The germline gives CDR1 MNHEY, CDR2 SMNVEV (reference sequence). The CDR3 loop is CASTKGSMTEAFF. CDR3 sequence (DNA): TGTGCCAGCACAAAGGGCTCGATGACTGAAGCTTTCTTT.

The rearrangement uses TRBV6-1 and TRBJ1-2, with 8 bases identical to TRBD1. Germline assignment: CDR1 MNHNS and CDR2 SASEGT. The junction had 3 bases not matched to a gene; V was cut back by 3 bases and J by 12 bases. The CDR3 loop spans 11 amino acids. This CDR3 is CASSELDRDTF. The CDR3 DNA reads as TGTGCCAGCAGTGAGCTGGACAGGGACACCTTC.

J is TRBJ1-6 and V is TRBV7-6, with a possible D match to TRBD1 (6 bases). The CDR3 is 15 amino acids. Germline V gene sequence: CDR1 SGHVS, CDR2 FNYEAQ. Trimming removed 5 bases at V and 5 bases at J, with 13 bases between. The CDR3 DNA is TGTGCCAGCAGCATGACAGGATACAATAATTCACCCCTCCACTTT. It specifies CASSMTGYNNSPLHF. The complete variable domain, with remaining parts taken from reference TRBV7-6 and TRBJ1-6, reads GAGVSQSPRYKVTKRGQDVALRCDPISGHVSLYWYRQALGQGPEFLTYFNYEAQQDKSGLPNDRFSAERPEGSISTLTIQRTEQRDSAMYRCASSMTGYNNSPLHFGNGTRLTVT.

This sequence joins TRBV6-5 and TRBJ2-5, with TRBD2 matching 7 bases. CDR1 and CDR2 from the germline V gene are MNHEY and SVGAGI. Trimming cost V 5 bases and J 2 bases; bases outside gene matches: 5. This CDR3 is built from 14 residues. CDR3 loop: CASSESGAQETQYF. CDR3 DNA: TGTGCCAGCAGTGAAAGCGGGGCTCAAGAGACCCAGTACTTC.

This chain connects TRBV6-4 to TRBJ1-6; TRBD1 matches at 9 bases. This CDR3 comprises 14 residues. Germline CDR1 and CDR2: MRHNA and SNTAGT. V lost 7 bases, J lost 9 bases, and 7 bases stayed unmatched. CDR3 sequence reads: CASISGTGLSPLHF. CDR3 DNA sequence: TGTGCCAGCATCTCGGGGACAGGGCTTTCACCCCTCCACTTT.

The V call is TRBV30, the J call TRBJ2-1, with 7 bases identical to TRBD1. V lost 4 bases and J lost 4; bases outside the gene matches: 7. Germline CDR1 GTSNPN, CDR2 SVGIG (reference sequence). CDR3 length: 14 residues. This chain's CDR3 is CAWKGATAYNEQFF. The CDR3 DNA follows: TGTGCCTGGAAGGGGGCGACAGCTTACAATGAGCAGTTCTTC.

The chain combines TRBV10-3 with TRBJ1-2; D gene ambiguous. V was pared by 2 bases and J by 2 bases, with 12 bases between. CDR1 is ENHRY and CDR2 is SYGVKD in the germline V gene. The CDR3 is 15 residues long. CDR3 DNA: TGTGCCATCAGTGAGCTCTCCGGGAACAACTATGGCTACACCTTC. Translation gives CAISELSGNNYGYTF.

The gene calls are TRBV5-1 and TRBJ1-1; weak D call: TRBD1 (6 bases). The CDR3 is 13 residues long. Trimming shortened V by 2 bases and J by 4 bases, and 9 bases separated the two germline ends. Per the germline V gene, CDR1 is SGHRS and CDR2 is YFSETQ. The CDR3 reads CASSFVDSTEAFF. The CDR3 DNA reads TGCGCCAGCAGCTTCGTGGACAGCACTGAAGCTTTCTTT.

The genes are TRBV9 and TRBJ2-7; the match to TRBD2 covers 14 bases. CDR1 and CDR2 (germline): SGDLS, YYNGEE. The CDR3 is 15 amino acids. Unmatched junction bases numbered 4, after V lost 3 bases and J lost 5 bases. CDR3 residues: CASSGGLAGVDEQYF. The CDR3 DNA is TGTGCCAGCAGCGGGGGACTAGCGGGAGTCGACGAGCAGTACTTC.

With respect to this clone: Other DNA sequences from this sample encode an identical CDR3 as well. The V gene is TRBV7-9, the J gene TRBJ2-3; D is perhaps TRBD1 (6 bases). V lost 2 bases, J lost 3 bases, and 6 bases lay in between. The CDR3 length is 13 residues. CDR1 is SEHNR and CDR2 is FQNEAQ in the germline V gene (reference sequence). CDR3 bases: TGTGCCAGCAGCTTACAGGGGACAGATACGCAGTATTTT. Its protein product is CASSLQGTDTQYF.

The chain uses TRBV19 and TRBJ1-2, with 8 bases identical to TRBD1. Germline CDR1 LNHDA, CDR2 SQIVND (reference sequence). V was pared by 5 bases and J by 8 bases, with 16 bases of the junction left unmatched. There are 16 residues in the CDR3. The CDR3 DNA reads as TGTGCCAGTAGTGTATCGGGACAGGCAAAAAGTAGCGGCTACACCTTC. This gives the protein CASSVSGQAKSSGYTF.

Points on this clone: This CDR3 is also generated by other DNA sequences in the sample. The chain employs TRBV4-3 and TRBJ1-1, with no clear D. The CDR3 has 13 amino acids. CDR1 LGHNA and CDR2 YSLEER come from the germline V gene. The V end lost 0 bases, the J end lost 6 bases, and 8 bases lay between the germline ends. CDR3 sequence (DNA): TGCGCCAGCAGCCAAGAAACCGGGGCTGAAGCTTTCTTT. It codes for CASSQETGAEAFF.

The count of this clone is one. The V and J genes are TRBV6-5 and TRBJ2-7; no firm D call. CDR1 is MNHEY and CDR2 is SVGAGI in the germline V gene. There are 14 residues in the CDR3. V was pared by 2 bases and J by 0 bases, with 8 bases between. The CDR3 sequence is CASSYTSSSYEQYF. In nucleotides, the CDR3 is TGTGCCAGCAGTTACACAAGCAGCTCCTACGAGCAGTACTTC.

This clone occurred once. The same CDR3 is also encoded by other DNA sequences in this sample. This chain joins TRBV30 and TRBJ2-5, with a possible D match to TRBD2 (5 bases). Trimming pared 1 base from V and 3 bases from J, leaving 9 bases between. Germline V gives CDR1 GTSNPN, CDR2 SVGIG (reference sequence). The CDR3 is made up of 13 amino acids. CDR3 in amino acids: CAWSGGGKETQYF. The CDR3 coding sequence is TGTGCCTGGAGTGGAGGAGGAAAAGAGACCCAGTACTTC.

The chain links TRBV27 to TRBJ2-3; D is unresolved. V dropped 2 bases and J dropped 5 bases, with 2 bases sitting between them. The CDR3 consists of 11 residues. Germline V gene lookup returns CDR1 MNHEY and CDR2 SMNVEV (reference sequence). The CDR3 here is CASSLKDTQYF. The CDR3 region has the DNA TGTGCCAGCAGTTTAAAAGATACGCAGTATTTT.

V gene TRBV6-1 combines with J gene TRBJ2-7, with D unresolved. V lost 1 base, J lost 2 bases, and 9 bases lay in between. The CDR3 runs 14 residues. The germline CDR1 and CDR2 sequences are MNHNS and SASEGT. CDR3 in DNA: TGTGCCAGCAGTGAAGGGTTCAGGACCTACGAGCAGTACTTC. Amino acid sequence: CASSEGFRTYEQYF.

This clone appeared a single time. The gene calls are TRBV10-3 and TRBJ1-2; D gene ambiguous. The CDR3 loop spans 13 amino acids. Germline V CDR1 and CDR2: ENHRY, SYGVKD. V dropped 10 bases and J dropped 3 bases, with 15 bases sitting between them. CDR3 sequence reads: CATVALEDYGYTF. In DNA, the CDR3 is TGTGCCACCGTAGCCTTGGAGGACTATGGCTACACCTTC.

This clone was detected a few times. The gene calls are TRBV19 and TRBJ1-2; 8 bases agree with TRBD1. The CDR3 is 15 residues long. V shed 5 bases and J 2 bases; nucleotides not matched to a gene: 7. Germline CDR1 LNHDA, CDR2 SQIVND (reference sequence). The chain's CDR3 is CASSFGQGGNYGYTF. For the CDR3, the DNA is TGTGCCAGTAGTTTTGGACAGGGAGGGAACTATGGCTACACCTTC.

The V call is TRBV5-1, the J call TRBJ2-3; no firm D call. V dropped 0 bases and J dropped 0 bases, with 14 bases sitting between them. This CDR3 comprises 17 residues. Germline V gene sequence: CDR1 SGHRS, CDR2 YFSETQ. CDR3 in amino acids: CASSLAKYSTSTDTQYF. The CDR3 DNA reads TGCGCCAGCAGCTTGGCCAAGTACTCCACTAGCACAGATACGCAGTATTTT. Looking up the rest from reference TRBV5-1 and TRBJ2-3 gives the full variable domain: KAGVTQTPRYLIKTRGQQVTLSCSPISGHRSVSWYQQTPGQGLQFLFEYFSETQRNKGNFPGRFSGRQFSNSRSEMNVSTLELGDSALYLCASSLAKYSTSTDTQYFGPGTRLTVL.

The V and J genes are TRBV6-6 and TRBJ2-1; 7 bases map to TRBD1. The CDR3 has 16 residues. CDR1 and CDR2 from the germline V gene are MNHNY and SVGAGI (reference sequence). J was trimmed by 5 bases and V by 5 bases; bases with no gene match: 12. Here the CDR3 reads CASSQGTVLSHNEQFF. The CDR3 DNA reads TGTGCCAGCAGTCAAGGGACAGTGTTATCCCACAATGAGCAGTTCTTC.

As for this clone: Distinct nucleotide sequences in the sample also encode this CDR3. The rearrangement links TRBV18 to TRBJ2-4; weak D call: TRBD2 (6 bases). Trimming stripped 1 base from V and 0 bases from J, with 10 bases between. The germline V gene encodes CDR1 KGHSH and CDR2 LQKENI. The CDR3 runs to 16 residues. CDR3 protein: CASSPLAGLAKNIQYF. CDR3 in DNA: TGTGCCAGCTCACCACTGGCGGGGTTAGCCAAAAACATTCAGTACTTC.

The table lists this clone with a count of one. This sequence joins TRBV5-4 and TRBJ2-5; D possibly corresponds to TRBD1 (5 bases). The germline gives CDR1 SGHNT, CDR2 YYREEE (reference sequence). This CDR3 comprises 12 residues. V lost 7 bases to trimming and J lost 2 bases, with 9 bases between them. CDR3 in amino acids: CASGALQETQYF. The CDR3 DNA follows: TGTGCCAGCGGGGCCCTACAAGAGACCCAGTACTTC.